The 30 T cell receptor beta chains in this list originate from one sample, sequenced in a study of blood T cells in healthy people across ages (dated by TCRdb to the mid-2010s). Libraries were built with 5' RACE. The data were produced on an Illumina HiSeq 2500. A second 7 to 11 cycle PCR used a sample-barcoded 5' primer and a J-beta primer mix. The public reads were reprocessed in TCRdb via fastp at Q25 and MiXCR, keeping in-frame beta chains. For every CDR3 protein sequence, its rows merge into one entry that carries the most common genes and DNA. This sample has a few hundred thousand distinct CDR3 sequences in its table, and 25% to 35% of those were observed once. Together, the top ten hold 3% to 4.5% of the sample. This sample also appeared in a second study, on T cells of mothers and their children.

The sample comprised blood. These receptors originate from a boy between 2 and 10 years old in good health.

This clonotype was counted between two and nine times. V and J are TRBV20-1 and TRBJ1-1; the D is unclear. Germline CDR1 is DFQATT and CDR2 is SNEGSKA (reference sequence). The V end lost 2 bases, the J end lost 6 bases, and 13 bases lay between the germline ends. There are 13 residues in the CDR3. The CDR3 region is CSARLVDRSEAFF. CDR3 DNA sequence: TGCAGTGCTAGACTTGTGGACCGATCTGAAGCTTTCTTT.

Worth noting for this clonotype: A much bigger clone sits one base away, suggesting this may be a read error. The chain joins TRBV7-9 to TRBJ2-3; 9 bases are shared with TRBD1. The V gene's germline CDR1 is SEHNR and CDR2 FQNEAQ (reference sequence). The CDR3 extends over 15 amino acids. The CDR3 DNA is TGTGCCAGCAGCTCCACAGGGGGCGGCACAGATACGCCGTATTTT. This translates into CASSSTGGGTDTPYF.

This clonotype was recorded only once. J is TRBJ2-1 and V is TRBV5-6, with D perhaps matching TRBD1 (5 bases). Trimming took off 2 bases at V and 3 bases at J, with 12 bases between the two ends. In germline, CDR1 is SGHDT, CDR2 YYEEEE. The CDR3 is 15 residues long. CDR3 DNA: TGTGCCAGCAGCTTCGACAGCCTTCTCTACAATGAGCAGTTCTTC. Protein product: CASSFDSLLYNEQFF.

In its sample, this clonotype was seen a few times. V is TRBV6-6 and J is TRBJ1-4; D is possibly TRBD1 (6 bases). The length of the CDR3 is 15 residues. Germline CDR1 is MNHNY and CDR2 is SVGAGI (reference sequence). Trimming shortened V by 5 bases and J by 7 bases, and 17 bases separated the two germline ends. As DNA, the CDR3 is TGTGCCAGCAGTCGACAGGAATCGATAAGTGAAAAACTGTTTTTT. Its protein is CASSRQESISEKLFF.

V gene TRBV5-4 combines with J gene TRBJ2-5; D possibly corresponds to TRBD1 (5 bases). The V gene lost 0 bases and the J gene lost 1 base, with 7 bases spanning the gap. Germline V lookup: CDR1 SGHNT, CDR2 YYREEE (reference sequence). This CDR3 is 14 amino acids long. The CDR3 region has the DNA TGTGCCAGCAGCTTGGCACAGGTCCAAGAGACCCAGTACTTC. The encoded protein is CASSLAQVQETQYF.

V and J are TRBV5-1 and TRBJ2-5; D is perhaps TRBD2 (5 bases). V lost 2 bases, J lost 4 bases, and 12 bases lay in between. This CDR3 has 14 residues. Germline values: CDR1 SGHRS, CDR2 YFSETQ. The CDR3 spells CASSFRGPPETQYF. CDR3 sequence (DNA): TGCGCCAGCAGCTTTCGAGGGCCGCCAGAGACCCAGTACTTC.

With regard to this clonotype: Germline and junction disagree at one end, which may indicate a read error. This sequence joins TRBV7-9 and TRBJ2-3; D ambiguous. The CDR3 contains 16 residues. Germline CDR1 is SEHNR and CDR2 is FQNEAQ (reference sequence). The CDR3 sequence is CTSSLVWRSRTDTQYF. The DNA for the CDR3 is TGTACCAGCAGCCTCGTATGGAGATCCCGCACAGATACGCAGTATTTT.

The chain is built from TRBV9 and TRBJ2-5; D tentatively fits TRBD1 or TRBD2 (5 bases each). The germline V gene encodes CDR1 SGDLS and CDR2 YYNGEE. V shed 6 bases and J shed 5 bases, with 17 bases lying between them. The CDR3 spans 14 residues. The CDR3 DNA follows: TGTGCCAGCAACCCCTACGGGGCGAAGGAGACCCAGTACTTC. This sequence encodes CASNPYGAKETQYF.

The chain joins TRBV6-5 to TRBJ2-5, with 10 bases fitting TRBD2. With V trimmed by 9 bases and J by 1 base, 8 bases remained unmatched. The CDR3 runs 15 residues. The V gene's germline CDR1 is MNHEY and CDR2 SVGAGI. This CDR3 is CASRSSGSPQETQYF. Here the CDR3 DNA reads TGTGCCAGTCGATCTAGCGGGAGTCCCCAAGAGACCCAGTACTTC.

This clonotype has more than one count but fewer than ten. The chain has TRBV13 and TRBJ2-1, with D unclear. This CDR3 contains 16 residues. The V gene's germline CDR1 is PRHDT and CDR2 FYEKMQ (reference sequence). Trimming stripped 4 bases from V and 0 bases from J, with 13 bases between. As DNA, the CDR3 is TGTGCCAGCAGCTACCCCAGTTGGAGCTCCTACAATGAGCAGTTCTTC. It yields the protein CASSYPSWSSYNEQFF.

The gene calls are TRBV20-1 and TRBJ1-1; D is possibly TRBD1 (6 bases). Germline V gives CDR1 DFQATT, CDR2 SNEGSKA (reference sequence). The CDR3 is 14 residues long. Deletions cut 6 bases from V and 3 bases from J, with 17 bases between. CDR3 region: CSATRQERDTEAFF. DNA of the CDR3: TGCAGTGCAACCCGACAGGAGAGGGACACTGAAGCTTTCTTT.

CDR3 sequence reads: CASSPRTVYNYGYTF. CDR3 coding DNA: TGTGCCAGCAGCCCAAGGACTGTGTATAACTATGGCTACACCTTC. The chain joins TRBV7-2 to TRBJ1-2; D is undetermined. CDR3 size: 15 residues. The germline V gene has CDR1 SGHTA and CDR2 FQGNSA. V lost 5 bases and J 1 base, leaving 14 bases between the germline ends.

There are a few counts of this clonotype. V usage is TRBV6-5 and J usage is TRBJ2-2; no clear D. There are 15 residues in the CDR3. With 7 bases removed from V and 2 bases from J, the gap between germline ends came to 14 bases. Per the germline V gene, CDR1 is MNHEY and CDR2 is SVGAGI. CDR3 in amino acids: CASTLGKSNTGELFF. The CDR3 region has the DNA TGTGCCAGCACCCTAGGGAAATCTAACACCGGGGAGCTGTTTTTT.

The chain carries TRBV3-1 and TRBJ1-2; no clear D. This CDR3 contains 14 residues. The V end was cut by 3 bases, the J end by 8 bases, with 16 bases between. Germline CDR1 reads LGHDT; CDR2 reads YNNKEL (reference sequence). The CDR3 DNA reads TGTGCCAGCAGCCATGGGAAGGCCATAGGGGGCTACACCTTC. Its protein is CASSHGKAIGGYTF.

Only one count was recorded for this clonotype. The chain uses TRBV20-1 and TRBJ2-3; no firm D call. V was pared by 2 bases and J by 0 bases, with 9 bases between. The germline V gene encodes CDR1 DFQATT and CDR2 SNEGSKA (reference sequence). This CDR3 comprises 14 residues. For the CDR3, the DNA is TGCAGTGCTAGAATGAGTGGAAGCACAGATACGCAGTATTTT. Residues: CSARMSGSTDTQYF.

The sample holds a few counts of this clonotype. The genes are TRBV28 and TRBJ2-7; perhaps D is TRBD1 or TRBD2 (5 bases each). CDR3 length: 14 residues. Trimming left V 7 bases short and J 8 bases short, with 21 bases between. The germline V gene has CDR1 MDHEN and CDR2 SYDVKM. The chain's CDR3 is CASKIPGARDQQYF. The CDR3, as DNA: TGTGCCAGCAAAATCCCCGGGGCTAGGGACCAGCAGTACTTC.

This sequence joins TRBV7-2 and TRBJ2-7, with 8 nucleotides matching TRBD1. The V gene's germline CDR1 is SGHTA and CDR2 FQGNSA. With 3 bases clipped from V and 2 bases from J, the junction kept 12 bases outside the gene matches. There are 17 residues in the CDR3. This CDR3 is CASSFRGTLQGAYEQYF. In DNA form, the CDR3 reads TGTGCCAGCAGCTTTAGAGGGACTTTACAGGGGGCCTACGAGCAGTACTTC.

This chain uses TRBV7-8 with TRBJ2-3; 13 nucleotides line up with TRBD2. The germline V gene encodes CDR1 SGHVS and CDR2 FQNEAQ. The junction had 2 bases not matched to a gene; V was cut back by 1 base and J by 1 base. This CDR3 spans 17 amino acids. In DNA, the CDR3 is TGTGCCAGCAGCTTAGTACTAGCGGGGGGGGGCACAGATACGCAGTATTTT. It translates to CASSLVLAGGGTDTQYF.

This clonotype was recorded a few times. The V and J genes are TRBV20-1 and TRBJ2-7; no reliable D call. V was pared by 3 bases and J by 1 base, with 13 bases between. The CDR3 spans 14 residues. Per germline, CDR1 DFQATT and CDR2 SNEGSKA (reference sequence). CDR3: CSASETIPSYEQYF. The DNA of the CDR3 is TGCAGTGCTAGTGAAACTATACCTTCCTACGAGCAGTACTTC.

This sequence joins TRBV4-2 and TRBJ1-1, with D unresolved. The CDR3 extends over 14 amino acids. Looked up from germline, CDR1 is LGHNA and CDR2 is YNFKEQ. With 10 bases removed from V and 0 bases from J, the gap between germline ends came to 15 bases. CDR3 nucleotide sequence: TGTGCCACGATAGGAGGGTCCGTGAACACTGAAGCTTTCTTT. Its protein product is CATIGGSVNTEAFF.

In this sample, this clonotype turned up a few times. The chain employs TRBV4-1 and TRBJ1-2; 8 positions match TRBD1. The CDR3 has 15 residues. Per germline, CDR1 MGHRA and CDR2 YSYEKL. Trimming removed 3 bases from V and 7 bases from J; junction bases left unmatched: 10. The CDR3 DNA follows: TGCGCCAGCAGCCACCCGACAGGGGAGGTGTTTGGCTACACCTTC. Amino acid sequence: CASSHPTGEVFGYTF.

In this sample, this clonotype turned up a few times. V gene TRBV27 combines with J gene TRBJ1-3; D unclear. Germline V CDR1 and CDR2: MNHEY, SMNVEV (reference sequence). V was trimmed by 6 bases and J by 0 bases, leaving 9 bases between them. The CDR3 spans 14 residues. Here the CDR3 DNA reads TGTGCCAGCAGGGACGTAGACTCTGGAAACACCATATATTTT. Translating gives CASRDVDSGNTIYF.

The rearrangement uses TRBV7-2 and TRBJ1-5; D ambiguous. CDR3 length equals 12 residues. CDR1 is SGHTA and CDR2 is FQGNSA in the germline V gene. The V end lost 5 bases, the J end lost 4 bases, and 6 bases lay between the germline ends. The CDR3 DNA is TGTGCCAGCAGCCCCAGTAATCAGCCCCAGCATTTT. It codes for CASSPSNQPQHF.

V is TRBV20-1 and J is TRBJ1-6; D unresolved. V lost 3 bases, J lost 0 bases, and 6 bases lay in between. The CDR3 length is 14 residues. The germline gives CDR1 DFQATT, CDR2 SNEGSKA (reference sequence). The CDR3 reads CSARAGSYNSPLHF. The CDR3 DNA reads TGCAGTGCTAGGGCAGGCTCCTATAATTCACCCCTCCACTTT.

The chain joins TRBV7-2 to TRBJ1-5; no clear D gene. Trimming removed 0 bases from V and 6 bases from J, with 12 bases in between. CDR1 and CDR2 (germline): SGHTA, FQGNSA. The CDR3 sequence is 15 residues long. The CDR3 sequence is CASSLAAGASQPQHF. In DNA, the CDR3 is TGTGCCAGCAGCTTAGCGGCAGGAGCTAGTCAGCCCCAGCATTTT.

The V call is TRBV27, the J call TRBJ2-5, with 9 bases that match TRBD1. J was trimmed by 5 bases and V by 6 bases; bases with no gene match: 13. This CDR3 comprises 16 residues. CDR1 and CDR2 (germline): MNHEY, SMNVEV (reference sequence). The CDR3 region is CASSSGQGRIFETQYF. CDR3 DNA: TGTGCCAGCAGCTCGGGACAGGGAAGAATTTTTGAGACCCAGTACTTC.

The V call is TRBV10-3, the J call TRBJ2-5, with 7 bases fitting TRBD1. Germline V gene data show CDR1 as ENHRY and CDR2 as SYGVKD. The CDR3 totals 14 residues. Trimming removed 2 bases from V and 4 bases from J; junction bases left unmatched: 4. The chain's CDR3 is CAISEMDRIETQYF. The CDR3 bases are TGTGCCATCAGTGAGATGGACAGGATAGAGACCCAGTACTTC.

This clonotype was seen only a few times. The J gene is TRBJ2-7, the V gene TRBV10-3; 7 bases line up with TRBD1. V trimming: 8 bases; J trimming: 2 bases; junction bases outside the gene matches: 6. This CDR3 contains 13 residues. Germline CDR1 reads ENHRY; CDR2 reads SYGVKD. The CDR3 DNA reads as TGTGCCATCCGAGGGACAGAAGCCTACGAGCAGTACTTC. Its protein product is CAIRGTEAYEQYF.

In its sample, this clonotype was seen a few times. This rearrangement joins TRBV20-1 to TRBJ2-5; D perhaps matches TRBD1 (5 bases). The CDR3 contains 16 residues. Trimming cost V 3 bases and J 2 bases, with 19 bases left between them. CDR1 DFQATT and CDR2 SNEGSKA come from the germline V gene (reference sequence). CDR3 loop: CSASLGHTGAQETQYF. CDR3 bases: TGCAGTGCTAGTTTAGGACACACTGGGGCACAAGAGACCCAGTACTTC.

This clonotype was observed many times. V usage is TRBV7-8 and J usage is TRBJ2-3; 9 bases are shared with TRBD2. Germline V gene data show CDR1 as SGHVS and CDR2 as FQNEAQ. Losses at the gene ends were 2 bases for V and 2 bases for J; bases not matched to a gene: 11. This CDR3 spans 18 amino acids. In DNA, the CDR3 is TGTGCCAGCAGCTTAAGGGAGACTAGCGGAACTATCACAGATACGCAGTATTTT. Translating gives CASSLRETSGTITDTQYF.